A single sample gave rise to the 14 T cell receptor beta chains below, sequenced in a study of cytomegalovirus exposure and HLA in healthy donors. The PCR contained 60 Vbeta and 13 Jbeta primers. Libraries were prepared by immunoSEQ multiplex PCR; TCRdb keeps only in-frame clonotypes and omits some of them. The repertoire consists of about 200,000 clones, with about 88% occurring once and the leading ten covering more than 0.25%. Sequenced input: PBMCs. These receptors came from a woman aged 25 to 45 in good health and CMV-seronegative.

The rearrangement links TRBV7-9 to TRBJ2-5, with D possibly being TRBD1 (5 bases). Germline CDR1 reads SEHNR; CDR2 reads FQNEAQ (reference sequence). V lost 3 bases and J lost 1, with 9 bases in between. The CDR3 loop spans 14 amino acids. CDR3 in DNA: TGTGCCAGCAGCTTGGGGCAGAGCCAAGAGACCCAGTACTTC. As protein: CASSLGQSQETQYF. Using reference TRBV7-9 and TRBJ2-5 for the parts outside the CDR3, the full variable domain is DTGVSQNPRHKITKRGQNVTFRCDPISEHNRLYWYRQTLGQGPEFLTYFQNEAQLEKSRLLSDRFSAERPKGSFSTLEIQRTEQGDSAMYLCASSLGQSQETQYFGPGTRLLVL.

The J gene is TRBJ2-7, the V gene TRBV5-4, with 9 bases that match TRBD2. The junction had 17 bases not matched to a gene; V was cut back by 4 bases and J by 9 bases. The germline gives CDR1 SGHNT, CDR2 YYREEE (reference sequence). The CDR3 length is 16 residues. The CDR3 DNA reads as TGTGCCAGCAGCGCGGGGTGGGCGGGAGGGCCTGTCGCGCAGTACTTC. It translates to CASSAGWAGGPVAQYF. The complete variable domain, with remaining parts taken from reference TRBV5-4 and TRBJ2-7, reads ETGVTQSPTHLIKTRGQQVTLRCSSQSGHNTVSWYQQALGQGPQFIFQYYREEENGRGNFPPRFSGLQFPNYSSELNVNALELDDSALYLCASSAGWAGGPVAQYFGPGTRLTVT.

V gene TRBV27 combines with J gene TRBJ1-1; tentatively, D is TRBD1 (5 bases). The CDR3 sequence is 14 residues long. V dropped 6 bases and J dropped 4 bases, with 15 bases sitting between them. Germline V gives CDR1 MNHEY, CDR2 SMNVEV (reference sequence). The CDR3 reads CASSRRGDGTEAFF. The CDR3 coding sequence is TGTGCCAGCAGCCGGCGGGGGGACGGCACTGAAGCTTTCTTT.

This chain joins TRBV6-1 and TRBJ1-4, with 9 nucleotides matching TRBD1. The germline V gene encodes CDR1 MNHNS and CDR2 SASEGT. V shed 6 bases, J shed 8 bases, and the junction held 7 bases outside the gene matches. The CDR3 is 14 amino acids. CDR3 loop: CASRVDRGNEKLFF. The CDR3, as DNA: TGTGCCAGCAGAGTGGACAGGGGCAACGAAAAACTGTTTTTT.

The genes are TRBV21-1 and TRBJ2-7; the table gives TRBD1 as D, unverified against the DNA. TRBV21-1 is recorded as a pseudogene. This CDR3 contains 15 residues. Here the CDR3 reads CASSKNRDRANEQYF. The CDR3 nucleotides read TGTGCCAGCAGCAAAAATAGGGACAGGGCAAACGAGCAGTACTTC.

The V gene is TRBV6-1, the J gene TRBJ2-3, with 8 bases identical to TRBD2. The CDR3 covers 13 residues. The germline gives CDR1 MNHNS, CDR2 SASEGT. J gave up 4 bases and V 6 bases, and 3 bases lay outside the gene matches. DNA for the CDR3: TGTGCCAGCAGGGGACTAGTCGCAGATACGCAGTATTTT. Translating gives CASRGLVADTQYF.

The rearrangement uses TRBV27 and TRBJ2-7; TRBD2 might be the D (5 bases). Trimming pared 2 bases from V and 7 bases from J, leaving 15 bases between. Looked up from germline, CDR1 is MNHEY and CDR2 is SMNVEV (reference sequence). The CDR3 contains 14 residues. For the CDR3, the DNA is TGTGCCAGCAGTTTAATGGGAGAAGGTGGAGAGCAGTACTTC. It specifies CASSLMGEGGEQYF.

CDR3: CATSRGTGTSTDTQYF. The CDR3 bases are TGTGCCACCAGCAGAGGTACCGGGACTAGCACAGATACGCAGTATTTT. The rearrangement joins TRBV15 to TRBJ2-3, with D possibly TRBD2 on 6 matching bases. The CDR3 consists of 16 residues. V lost 1 base, J lost 0 bases, and 11 bases lay in between. The V gene's germline CDR1 is LNHNV and CDR2 YYDKDF (reference sequence).

This sequence joins TRBV6-6 and TRBJ1-5; D gene ambiguous. V was shortened by 8 bases and J by 7 bases, with 12 bases between the two germline ends. The CDR3 covers 12 residues. Germline V CDR1 and CDR2: MNHNY, SVGAGI (reference sequence). The CDR3 here is CASGTFLQPQHF. The CDR3 DNA reads TGTGCCAGCGGTACTTTCCTGCAGCCCCAGCATTTT.

The chain couples TRBV27 to TRBJ2-1; a weak D match, TRBD1 (6 bases). The CDR3 has 16 amino acids. Germline V lookup: CDR1 MNHEY, CDR2 SMNVEV (reference sequence). V lost 5 bases and J lost 2, with 16 bases in between. CDR3 in DNA: TGTGCCAGCAGTACAACGACAGGCCTCCCCTACAATGAGCAGTTCTTC. Translated, it gives CASSTTTGLPYNEQFF.

CDR3 nucleotide sequence: TGTGCCAGCAGCTCCGGAGGGAAGAATGAGCAGTTCTTC. This encodes CASSSGGKNEQFF. The chain links TRBV28 to TRBJ2-1; a weak D match, TRBD2 (6 bases). The CDR3 consists of 13 residues. Trimming removed 6 bases from V and 7 bases from J, with 13 bases in between. Looked up from germline, CDR1 is MDHEN and CDR2 is SYDVKM.

J is TRBJ2-3 and V is TRBV6-6, with D maybe TRBD1 (7 bases). Trimming pared 2 bases from V and 2 bases from J, leaving 14 bases between. This CDR3 is 16 amino acids long. Germline-derived CDR1 and CDR2 are MNHNY and SVGAGI (reference sequence). The CDR3 DNA reads TGTGCCAGCAGTTACCCCACAGGGGACTTCACAGATACGCAGTATTTT. This codes for CASSYPTGDFTDTQYF.

J is TRBJ2-7 and V is TRBV6-5; maybe TRBD1 (5 bases). This CDR3 has 15 amino acids. Germline assignment: CDR1 MNHEY and CDR2 SVGAGI. Trimming removed 2 bases from V and 0 bases from J, with 11 bases in between. This CDR3 reads CASSYLQASSYEQYF. The CDR3 bases are TGTGCCAGCAGTTACCTACAGGCGAGCTCCTACGAGCAGTACTTC.

V usage is TRBV4-1 and J usage is TRBJ2-7; D ambiguous. The CDR3 spans 12 residues. V was clipped by 4 bases and J by 5 bases, with 9 bases between them. The germline CDR1 and CDR2 sequences are MGHRA and YSYEKL. Written as DNA, the CDR3 is TGCGCCAGCAGCCCGAGATCCCACGAGCAGTACTTC. Translation: CASSPRSHEQYF.